A single sample is the source of the 20 T cell receptor beta chains below, sequenced in a study of T-cell memory formation after mild COVID-19. TCRdb called the 5' RACE reads again in MiXCR, with one record for every CDR3 protein. The table lists 430,000 or so distinct CDR3 sequences, around 25% of them singletons, with roughly an eighth in the top ten. Source material: PBMCs or a T cell subset sorted from them (not recorded which). All receptors derive from an adult woman who had mild COVID-19 (a few samples of this study predate the infection). Cell type and time point are not known.

The chain has TRBV7-3 and TRBJ1-2; D is unresolved. This CDR3 has 14 amino acids. Germline values: CDR1 SGHTA, CDR2 FQGTGA. The V end lost 4 bases, the J end lost 0 bases, and 9 bases lay between the germline ends. The CDR3 loop reads CASSSGGSNYGYTF. For the CDR3, the DNA is TGTGCCAGCAGCTCGGGAGGGTCTAACTATGGCTACACCTTC.

The chain uses TRBV29-1 and TRBJ1-1; D is perhaps TRBD1 (5 bases). Germline CDR1 SQVTM, CDR2 ANQGSEA. The CDR3 extends over 13 amino acids. V gave up 3 bases and J gave up 4 bases, with 12 bases separating them. CDR3 in amino acids: CSVEGGSATEAFF. CDR3 coding DNA: TGCAGCGTTGAGGGGGGTTCGGCCACTGAAGCTTTCTTT.

Concerning this clonotype: This CDR3 fails to terminate in the conserved phenylalanine or tryptophan, so it likely reflects a read error. V and J are TRBV12-3 or TRBV12-4 and TRBJ2-7, with D perhaps matching TRBD1 (5 bases). The CDR3 totals 15 residues. The V end was cut by 6 bases, the J end by 3 bases, with 18 bases between. The CDR3 DNA is TGTGCCAGCAGCGTGGGGCAGACCTCATTCTACGAGCAGTACTTA. Encoded protein: CASSVGQTSFYEQYL.

The gene calls are TRBV11-3 and TRBJ2-1; 10 positions agree with TRBD1. The junction had 5 bases not matched to a gene; V was cut back by 3 bases and J by 0 bases. CDR3 size: 17 residues. CDR1 is SGHNT, CDR2 YENEEA, per germline. The CDR3 loop reads CASSFDGTGVSYNEQFF. CDR3 DNA: TGTGCCAGCAGCTTTGATGGGACAGGGGTCTCCTACAATGAGCAGTTCTTC.

This clonotype showed up just a few times. The chain combines TRBV29-1 with TRBJ2-5; 11 bases match TRBD2. CDR3 length: 14 amino acids. Germline-derived CDR1 and CDR2 are SQVTM and ANQGSEA. After removal of 4 bases from V and 4 bases from J, the junction contained 5 bases not matched to a gene. CDR3 sequence reads: CSVVASGGRETQYF. CDR3 in DNA: TGCAGCGTTGTGGCTAGCGGGGGGCGAGAGACCCAGTACTTC.

The chain joins TRBV12-3 or TRBV12-4 to TRBJ2-3; D may be TRBD2 (6 bases). V was shortened by 5 bases and J by 1 base, with 10 bases between the two germline ends. The CDR3 totals 14 residues. The CDR3 loop reads CASSGGWRTDTQYF. As DNA, the CDR3 is TGTGCCAGCAGTGGGGGGTGGCGCACAGATACGCAGTATTTT.

The CDR3 protein is CVGQVKLELFF. CDR3 nucleotides: TGTGTAGGACAGGTGAAACTGGAGCTGTTTTTT. The chain couples TRBV7-9 to TRBJ2-2; the match to TRBD1 covers 7 bases. In germline, CDR1 is SEHNR, CDR2 FQNEAQ (reference sequence). The CDR3 length is 11 residues.

V usage is TRBV30 and J usage is TRBJ1-5; D remains ambiguous. Trimming pared 5 bases from V and 3 bases from J, leaving 14 bases between. Germline V gene sequence: CDR1 GTSNPN, CDR2 SVGIG (reference sequence). This CDR3 region has 14 residues. The CDR3 loop reads CAWGPGPNNQPQHF. As DNA, the CDR3 is TGTGCCTGGGGACCCGGACCGAACAATCAGCCCCAGCATTTT. Using reference TRBV30 and TRBJ1-5 for the parts outside the CDR3, the full variable domain is SQTIHQWPATLVQPVGSPLSLECTVEGTSNPNLYWYRQAAGRGLQLLFYSVGIGQISSEVPQNLSASRPQDRQFILSSKKLLLSDSGFYLCAWGPGPNNQPQHFGDGTRLSIL.

A few counts support this clonotype. CDR3 protein: CASSFGVASGANEQFF. The CDR3 bases are TGTGCCAGCAGTTTTGGAGTAGCTAGCGGAGCCAATGAGCAGTTCTTC. The V gene is TRBV12-3 or TRBV12-4, the J gene TRBJ2-1, with TRBD2 matching 7 bases. The V gene end was trimmed by 3 bases and the J gene end by 6 bases; junction bases not matched to a gene: 11. CDR3 length: 16 amino acids.

In its sample, this clonotype was seen a few times. This chain connects TRBV7-8 to TRBJ2-1, with D perhaps TRBD2 (6 bases). The CDR3 contains 17 residues. V was trimmed by 4 bases and J by 0 bases, leaving 16 bases between them. Per the germline V gene, CDR1 is SGHVS and CDR2 is FQNEAQ. This CDR3 is CASSSPRSGSSYNEQFF. CDR3 bases: TGTGCCAGCAGCTCCCCTCGTTCCGGGAGCTCCTACAATGAGCAGTTCTTC.

This clonotype turned up a few times. V and J are TRBV29-1 and TRBJ2-5; D may be TRBD1 (6 bases). Germline V gene lookup returns CDR1 SQVTM and CDR2 ANQGSEA. With 5 bases removed from V and 2 bases from J, the gap between germline ends came to 21 bases. The length of the CDR3 is 16 residues. CDR3 protein: CSVRRSGGAVQETQYF. The CDR3 DNA follows: TGCAGCGTTCGTCGGTCTGGGGGCGCCGTACAAGAGACCCAGTACTTC. Full variable domain (missing parts from reference TRBV29-1 and TRBJ2-5): SAVISQKPSRDICQRGTSLTIQCQVDSQVTMMFWYRQQPGQSLTLIATANQGSEATYESGFVIDKFPISRPNLTFSTLTVSNMSPEDSSIYLCSVRRSGGAVQETQYFGPGTRLLVL.

The sample holds a few counts of this clonotype. The chain uses TRBV20-1 and TRBJ2-3, with TRBD1 identical over 7 bases. This CDR3 has 14 amino acids. V shed 5 bases and J 5 bases; nucleotides not matched to a gene: 10. From germline, CDR1 is DFQATT and CDR2 SNEGSKA (reference sequence). CDR3 coding DNA: TGCAGTGCTCCTACTGGGACAGTGGAAGATACGCAGTATTTT. Translation: CSAPTGTVEDTQYF.

In this sample, this clonotype turned up a few times. This sequence joins TRBV6-1 and TRBJ2-7, with TRBD1 identical over 9 bases. Trimming removed 11 bases from V and 0 bases from J; junction bases left unmatched: 8. This CDR3 has 14 amino acids. Germline lookup yields CDR1 MNHNS and CDR2 SASEGT. CDR3 DNA: TGTGCCGGGGCGGGACAGGGCTTCTCCTACGAGCAGTACTTC. As protein: CAGAGQGFSYEQYF.

This clonotype was detected a few times. The chain joins TRBV5-5 to TRBJ2-5; D uncertain. The germline V gene has CDR1 SGHKS and CDR2 YYEKEE (reference sequence). The CDR3 length is 16 residues. V was trimmed by 1 base and J by 0 bases, leaving 13 bases between them. Here the CDR3 reads CASSLMAGAYQETQYF. CDR3 in DNA: TGTGCCAGCAGCTTGATGGCAGGAGCGTACCAAGAGACCCAGTACTTC.

The chain employs TRBV12-3 or TRBV12-4 and TRBJ2-7; 12 positions match TRBD2. V lost 7 bases to trimming and J lost 1 base; unmatched junction nucleotides: 2. The CDR3 has 14 amino acids. CDR3 amino acids: CASKTSGGSYEQYF. In DNA form, the CDR3 reads TGTGCCAGCAAAACTAGCGGGGGGTCCTACGAGCAGTACTTC.

The rearrangement joins TRBV6-1 to TRBJ2-5; D might be TRBD1 or TRBD2, each matching 7 bases. V lost 5 bases and J 2 bases, leaving 18 bases between the germline ends. The germline V gene encodes CDR1 MNHNS and CDR2 SASEGT. The CDR3 runs to 16 residues. DNA of the CDR3: TGTGCCAGCAGTAGGCAGGGGGGGGCGTTACAAGAGACCCAGTACTTC. Translation: CASSRQGGALQETQYF.

The chain recombines TRBV5-4 with TRBJ2-2, with TRBD2 matching over 7 bases. The CDR3 consists of 15 residues. V shed 2 bases and J 3 bases; nucleotides not matched to a gene: 4. From germline, CDR1 is SGHNT and CDR2 YYREEE (reference sequence). As DNA, the CDR3 is TGTGCCAGCAGCTTTGCGGGAGTCCACACCGGGGAGCTGTTTTTT. This translates into CASSFAGVHTGELFF.

This clonotype was counted only a few times. This chain joins TRBV4-1 and TRBJ2-7; 7 bases agree with TRBD1. This CDR3 comprises 15 residues. The germline V gene encodes CDR1 MGHRA and CDR2 YSYEKL. V was clipped by 4 bases and J by 0 bases; unmatched bases: 6. The CDR3 protein is CASSLTGASSYEQYF. The CDR3 DNA sequence: TGCGCCAGCAGCCTAACAGGGGCCAGCTCCTACGAGCAGTACTTC.

The chain recombines TRBV4-3 with TRBJ2-1, with TRBD2 matching 12 bases. Trimming cost V 4 bases and J 8 bases; bases outside gene matches: 12. The CDR3 length is 17 residues. Germline CDR1 is LGHNA and CDR2 is YSLEER. CDR3 amino acids: CASSPTGLAGIDDEQFF. In DNA, the CDR3 is TGCGCCAGCAGCCCGACCGGACTAGCGGGAATAGACGATGAGCAGTTCTTC.

CDR3 region: CSARDPRTRGHEQYF. The CDR3 DNA reads TGCAGTGCTAGAGATCCACGGACGAGGGGCCACGAGCAGTACTTC. The chain carries TRBV20-1 and TRBJ2-7; tentatively, D is TRBD1 or TRBD2 (5 bases each). Germline V gene data show CDR1 as DFQATT and CDR2 as SNEGSKA (reference sequence). This CDR3 contains 15 residues. V was clipped by 0 bases and J by 5 bases, with 17 bases between them.